Below are 27 T cell receptor beta chains sequenced from a single sample in a study of OX40 agonist ivuxolimab in advanced cancers. Measured with immunoSEQ multiplex PCR; TCRdb has only the in-frame clones, and not every one. The sample carries around 55,000 clones, 86% recorded once. Sequences were derived from CD4+ or CD8+ T cells sorted from blood, sampled in a trial of the OX40 agonist ivuxolimab. The receptors were sampled from an adult with an advanced solid tumor such as melanoma, head and neck, liver or kidney cancer.

The J gene is TRBJ2-6, the V gene TRBV6-5, with 8 bases fitting TRBD1. Germline V gene data show CDR1 as MNHEY and CDR2 as SVGAGI. The V and J ends lost 2 bases and 4 bases, in that order; junction bases with no gene match: 4. This CDR3 comprises 16 residues. The CDR3 DNA follows: TGTGCCAGCAGTTACCCACAGGGGGAAGGGGCCAACGTCCTGACTTTC. It codes for CASSYPQGEGANVLTF.

This CDR3 is CASTGGQIEGNTIYF. The CDR3 DNA reads TGTGCCAGCACCGGGGGACAGATAGAAGGAAACACCATATATTTT. The genes are TRBV5-6 and TRBJ1-3; 7 nucleotides align to TRBD1. Germline trimming cut 6 bases from V and 4 bases from J; bases unmatched to any gene: 10. The CDR3 spans 15 residues. Germline CDR1 reads SGHDT; CDR2 reads YYEEEE.

To note about this clone: One end of the junction varies from germline; a read error may be responsible. The rearrangement uses TRBV19 and TRBJ2-5, with 9 bases that match TRBD1. The CDR3 consists of 16 residues. Per the germline V gene, CDR1 is LNHDA and CDR2 is SQIVND (reference sequence). DNA for the CDR3: TGTGCCACTAGTAAGGGGGCGGGACAGGGAACGGAGACCCAGTACTTC. Translation gives CATSKGAGQGTETQYF.

V and J are TRBV7-2 and TRBJ2-7; D possibly corresponds to TRBD2 (7 bases). The V end lost 5 bases, the J end lost 1 base, and 18 bases lay between the germline ends. The CDR3 runs 16 residues. The germline V gene has CDR1 SGHTA and CDR2 FQGNSA. The CDR3: CASSAPRRGPSYEQYF. The CDR3 DNA reads TGTGCCAGCAGCGCCCCGCGGCGGGGGCCATCCTACGAGCAGTACTTC.

V is TRBV6-5 and J is TRBJ1-2; D is possibly TRBD1 (6 bases). V was cut by 8 bases and J by 3 bases, with 13 bases left in between. The CDR3 covers 13 residues. Germline V CDR1 and CDR2: MNHEY, SVGAGI. CDR3 nucleotides: TGTGCCAGCGTCTCGGGGGCGGACTATGGCTACACCTTC. It translates to CASVSGADYGYTF.

This clone is a singleton in its sample. V usage is TRBV7-6 and J usage is TRBJ2-7; the D is unclear. Germline loops: CDR1 SGHVS, CDR2 FNYEAQ. CDR3 length: 12 residues. V dropped 5 bases and J dropped 3 bases, with 8 bases sitting between them. CDR3 bases: TGTGCCAGCAGCCCCGGAGACTACGAGCAGTACTTC. The encoded protein is CASSPGDYEQYF.

The chain links TRBV10-3 to TRBJ2-7, with D uncertain. Germline V gene sequence: CDR1 ENHRY, CDR2 SYGVKD. This CDR3 is 13 amino acids long. Trimming left V 0 bases short and J 4 bases short, with 7 bases between. CDR3 DNA: TGTGCCATCAGTGAGTCGGGATTGTACGAGCAGTACTTC. Protein product: CAISESGLYEQYF.

The gene calls are TRBV5-6 and TRBJ2-7; D gene uncertain. Germline V gives CDR1 SGHDT, CDR2 YYEEEE. The V end lost 4 bases, the J end lost 1 base, and 12 bases lay between the germline ends. The CDR3 runs to 14 residues. CDR3 sequence (DNA): TGTGCCAGCAGCCCGGAAACAAGATCCTACGAGCAGTACTTC. It codes for CASSPETRSYEQYF.

The chain recombines TRBV5-6 with TRBJ1-1; D remains unclear. V lost 0 bases and J 4 bases, leaving 10 bases between the germline ends. Germline CDR1 reads SGHDT; CDR2 reads YYEEEE. The CDR3 sequence is 14 residues long. Written as DNA, the CDR3 is TGTGCCAGCAGCTTGGGGGGAGTGAGCACTGAAGCTTTCTTT. It translates to CASSLGGVSTEAFF. The full variable domain, with the rest looked up from reference TRBV5-6 and TRBJ1-1, is DAGVTQSPTHLIKTRGQQVTLRCSPKSGHDTVSWYQQALGQGPQFIFQYYEEEERQRGNFPDRFSGHQFPNYSSELNVNALLLGDSALYLCASSLGGVSTEAFFGQGTRLTVV.

V is TRBV11-2 and J is TRBJ2-3, with D possibly matching TRBD1 (5 bases). Germline lookup yields CDR1 SGHAT and CDR2 FQNNGV. This CDR3 is 17 amino acids long. Trimming removed 0 bases from V and 0 bases from J, with 13 bases in between. The CDR3 spells CASSLDRQWGSTDTQYF. The CDR3 DNA reads TGTGCCAGCAGCTTAGATCGACAGTGGGGCAGCACAGATACGCAGTATTTT.

The count of this clone is one. This chain connects TRBV7-9 to TRBJ1-4; D gene uncertain. CDR3 length: 13 amino acids. Germline CDR1 reads SEHNR; CDR2 reads FQNEAQ (reference sequence). Trimming removed 1 base at V and 5 bases at J, with 5 bases between. The CDR3 region is CASSLVFNEKLFF. The CDR3 DNA sequence: TGTGCCAGCAGCTTAGTATTCAATGAAAAACTGTTTTTT.

In DNA form, the CDR3 reads TGTGCCAGCAGTCCCGCCTACGAGCAGTACTTC. This codes for CASSPAYEQYF. The rearrangement links TRBV28 to TRBJ2-7; D gene ambiguous. The length of the CDR3 is 11 residues. Trimming stripped 5 bases from V and 2 bases from J, with 4 bases between. Germline-derived CDR1 and CDR2 are MDHEN and SYDVKM. Based on the CDR3 plus reference TRBV28 and TRBJ2-7, the full variable domain is DVKVTQSSRYLVKRTGEKVFLECVQDMDHENMFWYRQDPGLGLRLIYFSYDVKMKEKGDIPEGYSVSREKKERFSLILESASTNQTSMYLCASSPAYEQYFGPGTRLTVT.

In its sample, this clone was seen once. The chain has TRBV2 and TRBJ1-4; 9 nucleotides match TRBD1. Unmatched junction bases numbered 18, after V lost 11 bases and J lost 8 bases. Germline V gene sequence: CDR1 SNHLY, CDR2 FYNNEI. The CDR3 is 16 amino acids. The DNA for the CDR3 is TGTGCCTCCAGCCGGGACAGGGAGGGGGATGTCGAAAAACTGTTTTTT. It codes for CASSRDREGDVEKLFF.

The chain recombines TRBV19 with TRBJ2-3, with a possible D match to TRBD2 (6 bases). This CDR3 is built from 15 residues. Deletions cut 5 bases from V and 6 bases from J, with 18 bases between. CDR1 is LNHDA, CDR2 SQIVND, per germline (reference sequence). The CDR3 loop reads CASSGSGYTSDTQYF. As DNA, the CDR3 is TGTGCCAGTAGTGGGAGCGGGTATACATCGGATACGCAGTATTTT.

The rearrangement links TRBV6-1 to TRBJ2-5, with 11 bases fitting TRBD1. Germline-derived CDR1 and CDR2 are MNHNS and SASEGT. The V segment lost 6 bases and the J segment 5 bases; nucleotides outside the gene matches: 5. The CDR3 totals 14 residues. The CDR3 loop is CASRGTGGAETQYF. CDR3 nucleotides: TGTGCCAGCAGAGGGACAGGGGGAGCGGAGACCCAGTACTTC.

This clone was recorded a few times. This sequence joins TRBV21-1 and TRBJ1-6. TRBV21-1 is a recognized pseudogene. The CDR3 contains 16 residues. This CDR3 reads CASSKCGVSYNSPLHF. CDR3 in DNA: TGTGCCAGCAGCAAGTGTGGGGTCTCCTATAATTCACCCCTCCACTTT.

The chain has TRBV7-2 and TRBJ2-1, with 8 nucleotides matching TRBD1. This CDR3 has 13 amino acids. Per the germline V gene, CDR1 is SGHTA and CDR2 is FQGNSA. With 5 bases clipped from V and 9 bases from J, the junction kept 6 bases outside the gene matches. In DNA form, the CDR3 reads TGTGCCAGCAGCACCGACAGGGGAGGTGAGCAGTTCTTC. Its translation: CASSTDRGGEQFF.

The V and J genes are TRBV15 and TRBJ2-5, with 7 bases lining up with TRBD1. The germline gives CDR1 LNHNV, CDR2 YYDKDF (reference sequence). Trimming took 1 base from V and 3 from J; bases not matched to a gene: 5. The CDR3 consists of 15 residues. This CDR3 reads CATSRADTGEETQYF. The CDR3 coding sequence is TGTGCCACCAGCAGAGCCGATACAGGGGAAGAGACCCAGTACTTC.

The chain is built from TRBV28 and TRBJ2-1; the D is unclear. CDR1 MDHEN and CDR2 SYDVKM come from the germline V gene. This CDR3 has 13 amino acids. Between the trimmed V and J ends, which lost 4 bases and 3 bases, there was a span of 7 bases. The CDR3, as DNA: TGTGCCAGCAGTTCCGAGGTCTACAATGAGCAGTTCTTC. Translation: CASSSEVYNEQFF.

The chain employs TRBV4-3 and TRBJ2-2, with 7 positions matching TRBD1. Germline V lookup: CDR1 LGHNA, CDR2 YSLEER. There are 15 residues in the CDR3. V trimming: 1 base; J trimming: 5 bases; junction bases outside the gene matches: 4. The CDR3 loop reads CASSQAGTETGELFF. CDR3 sequence (DNA): TGCGCCAGCAGCCAAGCCGGGACAGAGACCGGGGAGCTGTTTTTT.

The chain is built from TRBV4-1 and TRBJ2-6; TRBD2 matches 7 bases. V lost 7 bases and J lost 2; bases outside the gene matches: 5. Germline CDR1 and CDR2: MGHRA and YSYEKL. There are 15 residues in the CDR3. This CDR3 is CASTEGRAGANVLTF. The CDR3 DNA is TGCGCCAGCACCGAAGGGAGGGCTGGGGCCAACGTCCTGACTTTC.

The chain joins TRBV7-9 to TRBJ2-2; D remains unclear. The V gene lost 3 bases and the J gene lost 7 bases, with 15 bases spanning the gap. Germline CDR1 SEHNR, CDR2 FQNEAQ (reference sequence). The CDR3 extends over 15 amino acids. The CDR3 is CASSLAKGQSGELFF. CDR3 DNA sequence: TGTGCCAGCAGCTTGGCAAAGGGCCAGAGCGGGGAGCTGTTTTTT.

J is TRBJ1-5 and V is TRBV7-2; D ambiguous. Germline CDR1 is SGHTA and CDR2 is FQGNSA. The CDR3 is 13 residues long. The V end was cut by 3 bases, the J end by 4 bases, with 7 bases between. The CDR3 nucleotides are TGTGCCAGCAGCTTTCTGCGTAATCAGCCCCAGCATTTT. It translates to CASSFLRNQPQHF.

The chain recombines TRBV28 with TRBJ2-6, with 7 positions matching TRBD1. V shed 5 bases and J 0 bases; nucleotides not matched to a gene: 10. Germline CDR1 reads MDHEN; CDR2 reads SYDVKM. The length of the CDR3 is 18 residues. The CDR3 nucleotides are TGTGCCAGCAGTCTGGGGGACAGCGATTCCTCTGGGGCCAACGTCCTGACTTTC. This sequence encodes CASSLGDSDSSGANVLTF.

The chain uses TRBV28 and TRBJ1-4; D is ambiguous. Trimming took off 6 bases at V and 7 bases at J, with 15 bases between the two ends. This CDR3 comprises 14 residues. From germline, CDR1 is MDHEN and CDR2 SYDVKM. CDR3 bases: TGTGCCAGCAGCACAGACGGTCCTTTTGAAAAACTGTTTTTT. Its protein product is CASSTDGPFEKLFF. The full variable domain, completed using reference TRBV28 and TRBJ1-4, is DVKVTQSSRYLVKRTGEKVFLECVQDMDHENMFWYRQDPGLGLRLIYFSYDVKMKEKGDIPEGYSVSREKKERFSLILESASTNQTSMYLCASSTDGPFEKLFFGSGTQLSVL.

This chain uses TRBV18 with TRBJ2-7; D gene uncertain. Germline V gene lookup returns CDR1 KGHSH and CDR2 LQKENI. CDR3 length: 14 amino acids. Deletions cut 3 bases from V and 2 bases from J, with 11 bases between. CDR3: CASSPKTDTYEQYF. In DNA form, the CDR3 reads TGTGCCAGCTCACCTAAAACCGATACCTACGAGCAGTACTTC.

This sequence joins TRBV19 and TRBJ2-7; TRBD1 agrees at 9 bases. Trimming removed 4 bases from V and 4 bases from J; junction bases left unmatched: 5. The CDR3 extends over 14 amino acids. Germline V CDR1 and CDR2: LNHDA, SQIVND (reference sequence). CDR3 bases: TGTGCCAGTAGTAGCCCGGGACAGGGTTACGAGCAGTACTTC. Residues: CASSSPGQGYEQYF.